This T cell receptor (beta chain) was identified during a study of CD8 T cells in ankylosing spondylitis. This clonotype has just a few counts. The CDR3 consists of 13 residues. Between the trimmed V and J ends, which lost 5 bases and 1 base, there was a span of 8 bases. The germline V gene encodes CDR1 SGHKS and CDR2 YYEKEE (reference sequence). TCRdb re-called the 5' RACE reads with MiXCR, one entry per CDR3 protein. The sample has approximately 250,000 distinct CDR3 sequences, under 35% seen once. The chain couples TRBV5-5 to TRBJ2-3; D gene uncertain. The sequence derives from a male donor with ankylosing spondylitis or in good health (not recorded which). Sequencing input: blood, either unsorted or a sorted T cell fraction (not recorded which). The CDR3 nucleotides are TGTGCCAGCAGTGGGCCTCGCACAGATACGCAGTATTTT. Its translation: CASSGPRTDTQYF. Complete variable domain (other parts from reference TRBV5-5 and TRBJ2-3): DAGVTQSPTHLIKTRGQQVTLRCSPISGHKSVSWYQQVLGQGPQFIFQYYEKEERGRGNFPDRFSARQFPNYSSELNVNALLLGDSALYLCASSGPRTDTQYFGPGTRLTVL.